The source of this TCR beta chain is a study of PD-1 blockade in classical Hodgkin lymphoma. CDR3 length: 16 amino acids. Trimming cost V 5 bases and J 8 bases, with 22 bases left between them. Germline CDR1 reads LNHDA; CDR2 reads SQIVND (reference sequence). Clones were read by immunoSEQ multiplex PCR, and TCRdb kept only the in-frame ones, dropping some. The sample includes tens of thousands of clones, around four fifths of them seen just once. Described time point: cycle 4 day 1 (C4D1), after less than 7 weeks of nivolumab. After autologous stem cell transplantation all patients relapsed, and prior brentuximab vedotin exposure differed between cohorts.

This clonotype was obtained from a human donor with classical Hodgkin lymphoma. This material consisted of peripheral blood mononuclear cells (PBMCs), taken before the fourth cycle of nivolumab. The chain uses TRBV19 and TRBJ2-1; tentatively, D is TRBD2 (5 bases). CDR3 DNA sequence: TGTGCCAGTAGTTACGAGCGGAGGCTCAACAAAGATGAGCAGTTCTTC. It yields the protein CASSYERRLNKDEQFF.